The present TCR beta chain was sequenced within a study of blood T cell repertoires in COVID-19. Trimming pared 2 bases from V and 3 bases from J, leaving 10 bases between. This CDR3 spans 14 amino acids. Germline values: CDR1 MNHEY, CDR2 SVGAGI. In the original processing: Quantification of nucleated cells was approximated via reference gene primer amplification. TCRdb's copy holds only in-frame clones and misses some; the assay was immunoSEQ multiplex PCR. V, J and clone size derive from that table, while D and trimming were established from the DNA sequence. The table lists around 130,000 clones, over 70% of them singletons.

This receptor was obtained from a man older than 75 with acute or convalescent COVID-19. Sequencing was performed on peripheral blood. The chain has TRBV6-5 and TRBJ1-2, with a possible D match to TRBD1 (5 bases). In DNA form, the CDR3 reads TGTGCCAGCAGTTACGGTCAGGGCCACTATGGCTACACCTTC. Protein product: CASSYGQGHYGYTF.